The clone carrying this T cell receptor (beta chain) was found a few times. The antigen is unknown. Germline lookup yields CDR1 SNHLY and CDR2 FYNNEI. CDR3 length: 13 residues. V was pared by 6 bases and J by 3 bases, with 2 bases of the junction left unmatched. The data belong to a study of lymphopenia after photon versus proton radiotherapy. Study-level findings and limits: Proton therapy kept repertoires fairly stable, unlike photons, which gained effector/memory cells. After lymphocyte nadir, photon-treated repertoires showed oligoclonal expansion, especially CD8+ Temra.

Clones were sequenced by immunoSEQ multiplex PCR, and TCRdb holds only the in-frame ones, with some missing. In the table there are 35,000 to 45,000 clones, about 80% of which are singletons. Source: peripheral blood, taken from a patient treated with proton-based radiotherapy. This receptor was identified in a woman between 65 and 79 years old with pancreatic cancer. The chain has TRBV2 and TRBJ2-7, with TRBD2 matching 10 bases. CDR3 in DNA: TGTGCCAGCAGCGCTAGCGGGAGCTACGAGCAGTACTTC. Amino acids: CASSASGSYEQYF. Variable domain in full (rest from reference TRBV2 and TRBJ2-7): EPEVTQTPSHQVTQMGQEVILRCVPISNHLYFYWYRQILGQKVEFLVSFYNNEISEKSEIFDDQFSVERPDGSNFTLKIRSTKLEDSAMYFCASSASGSYEQYFGPGTRLTVT.